Listed below are T cell receptor beta chains from one sample, sequenced in a study of shared clonotypes between healthy human individuals. Clones were sequenced by immunoSEQ multiplex PCR, and TCRdb holds only the in-frame ones, with some missing. The data contain some 1,600,000 clones, about 98% of them singletons. The material sequenced was naive CD4+ T cells sorted from blood. These receptors were obtained from a young man in good health. Both conserved end residues are part of each CDR3. D genes are given only for firm matches. Clone sizes are given selectively: once, few, many, or a class where the clone is expanded.

cdr3_nt: TGTGCCAGCAGCCCCGGACTAGCGGGAGAAGTGTTCTTC
cdr3_aa: CASSPGLAGEVFF
cdr3_length: 13
clone_size: -
d_call: TRBD2
j_call: TRBJ2-1
v_call: TRBV7-6

cdr3_nt: TGCGCCAGCAGCCAAGATTGGACTAGCTCCTACGAGCAGTACTTC
cdr3_aa: CASSQDWTSSYEQYF
cdr3_length: 15
clone_size: -
d_call: TRBD2
j_call: TRBJ2-7
v_call: TRBV4-3

cdr3_nt: TGTGCCAGCAGCTCCCAGGGTCAGCCCCAGCATTTT
cdr3_aa: CASSSQGQPQHF
cdr3_length: 12
clone_size: once
d_call: -
j_call: TRBJ1-5
v_call: TRBV7-8

cdr3_nt: TGCGCCAGCAGTGAAGGACTAGCGGTCTACCCCCAGTACAATGAGCAGTTCTTC
cdr3_aa: CASSEGLAVYPQYNEQFF
cdr3_length: 18
clone_size: once
d_call: TRBD2
j_call: TRBJ2-1
v_call: TRBV10-1

cdr3_nt: TGTGCCAGCAGCCAAGGTCGAGGGGACACAGATACGCAGTATTTT
cdr3_aa: CASSQGRGDTDTQYF
cdr3_length: 15
clone_size: -
d_call: -
j_call: TRBJ2-3
v_call: TRBV4-2

cdr3_nt: TGTGCCAGCTCACCTCCGGGACAGGGAAGCGAAAAACTGTTTTTT
cdr3_aa: CASSPPGQGSEKLFF
cdr3_length: 15
clone_size: -
d_call: TRBD1
j_call: TRBJ1-4
v_call: TRBV18

cdr3_nt: TGTGCCAGCACCCTGGGACAGTTCGGGCACGAGCAGTACTTC
cdr3_aa: CASTLGQFGHEQYF
cdr3_length: 14
clone_size: -
d_call: TRBD1
j_call: TRBJ2-7
v_call: TRBV28

cdr3_nt: TGCGCCAGCAATCTCCCAGGAGACGAGCAGTACTTC
cdr3_aa: CASNLPGDEQYF
cdr3_length: 12
clone_size: -
d_call: -
j_call: TRBJ2-7
v_call: TRBV5-1

cdr3_nt: TGCGCCAGCAGCAGAGGGAACCAAGAGACCCAGTACTTC
cdr3_aa: CASSRGNQETQYF
cdr3_length: 13
clone_size: -
d_call: -
j_call: TRBJ2-5
v_call: TRBV5-1

cdr3_nt: TGCAGCGTCTCCCGACTAGCGGGAGATGTCGGGGAGCTGTTTTTT
cdr3_aa: CSVSRLAGDVGELFF
cdr3_length: 15
clone_size: -
d_call: TRBD2
j_call: TRBJ2-2
v_call: TRBV29-1

cdr3_nt: TGTGCCAGTAGTATAGCGACTACAGATACGCAGTATTTT
cdr3_aa: CASSIATTDTQYF
cdr3_length: 13
clone_size: -
d_call: -
j_call: TRBJ2-3
v_call: TRBV19

cdr3_nt: TGCAGTGCTTATGGATACAGAAGGAACACTGAAGCTTTCTTT
cdr3_aa: CSAYGYRRNTEAFF
cdr3_length: 14
clone_size: -
d_call: -
j_call: TRBJ1-1
v_call: TRBV29-1

cdr3_nt: TGTGCCAGTAGTATAGCCTCGACAGGGGACGCCCACGAGCAGTACTTC
cdr3_aa: CASSIASTGDAHEQYF
cdr3_length: 16
clone_size: -
d_call: TRBD1
j_call: TRBJ2-7
v_call: TRBV19

cdr3_nt: TGTGCCAGCAGCTCTGGTACTGACGAAGACTACGAGCAGTACTTC
cdr3_aa: CASSSGTDEDYEQYF
cdr3_length: 15
clone_size: -
d_call: -
j_call: TRBJ2-7
v_call: TRBV5-4

cdr3_nt: TGTGCCAGCTCATTACTGGGACAGGGGGCAACCAAAAACATTCAGTACTTC
cdr3_aa: CASSLLGQGATKNIQYF
cdr3_length: 17
clone_size: -
d_call: TRBD1
j_call: TRBJ2-4
v_call: TRBV18

cdr3_nt: TGTGCCAGCAGTTACTCCCTCGCGGGAGAAGGCTACTTC
cdr3_aa: CASSYSLAGEGYF
cdr3_length: 13
clone_size: -
d_call: TRBD2
j_call: TRBJ2-7
v_call: TRBV6-5

cdr3_nt: TGTGCCAGCAGTTCTGGCAGCGGGGACTACAATGAGCAGTTCTTC
cdr3_aa: CASSSGSGDYNEQFF
cdr3_length: 15
clone_size: -
d_call: TRBD2
j_call: TRBJ2-1
v_call: TRBV28

cdr3_nt: TGTGCCAGCTCACCGGCCGTCGGGGGAGAGACCCAGTACTTC
cdr3_aa: CASSPAVGGETQYF
cdr3_length: 14
clone_size: -
d_call: -
j_call: TRBJ2-5
v_call: TRBV18

cdr3_nt: TGTGCCAGCAGCCAGATGGGTGGGACGGATACGCAGTATTTT
cdr3_aa: CASSQMGGTDTQYF
cdr3_length: 14
clone_size: -
d_call: -
j_call: TRBJ2-3
v_call: TRBV7-9

cdr3_nt: TGTGCCAGCAGCTTGCGGCGGGAGTCGTTCACAGATACGCAGTATTTT
cdr3_aa: CASSLRRESFTDTQYF
cdr3_length: 16
clone_size: once
d_call: TRBD2
j_call: TRBJ2-3
v_call: TRBV13

cdr3_nt: TGTGCCAGCAGCGTAGAGGGAGGGAGCGGGACGCCTTACAATGAGCAGTTCTTC
cdr3_aa: CASSVEGGSGTPYNEQFF
cdr3_length: 18
clone_size: -
d_call: TRBD2
j_call: TRBJ2-1
v_call: TRBV9

cdr3_nt: TGTGCCAGCAGTTTATTGGTCCGCTCAGATACGCAGTATTTT
cdr3_aa: CASSLLVRSDTQYF
cdr3_length: 14
clone_size: -
d_call: -
j_call: TRBJ2-3
v_call: TRBV28

cdr3_nt: TGTGCCAGCTCACCGGTGTCGGGACCCCAAGAGACCCAGTACTTC
cdr3_aa: CASSPVSGPQETQYF
cdr3_length: 15
clone_size: -
d_call: -
j_call: TRBJ2-5
v_call: TRBV18

cdr3_nt: TGTGCCAGCATACGAGGTCTGGCCGGGGAGCTGTTTTTT
cdr3_aa: CASIRGLAGELFF
cdr3_length: 13
clone_size: -
d_call: -
j_call: TRBJ2-2
v_call: TRBV28

cdr3_nt: TGTGCCAGCAGTCGGACAGGGACCTCCTACGAGCAGTACTTC
cdr3_aa: CASSRTGTSYEQYF
cdr3_length: 14
clone_size: -
d_call: TRBD1
j_call: TRBJ2-7
v_call: TRBV5-6

cdr3_nt: TGTGCCAGCAGTTGGGAGGGCGCTTTCTTT
cdr3_aa: CASSWEGAFF
cdr3_length: 10
clone_size: once
d_call: -
j_call: TRBJ1-1
v_call: TRBV2

cdr3_nt: TGCGCCAGCAGCTTGCTACAGTTAGGAACCGGGGAGCTGTTTTTT
cdr3_aa: CASSLLQLGTGELFF
cdr3_length: 15
clone_size: -
d_call: -
j_call: TRBJ2-2
v_call: TRBV5-1

cdr3_nt: TGTGCCAGCAGTTACTCTCCCCGACAGGGGGCTAGCGAGCAGTACTTC
cdr3_aa: CASSYSPRQGASEQYF
cdr3_length: 16
clone_size: -
d_call: TRBD1
j_call: TRBJ2-7
v_call: TRBV6-6

cdr3_nt: TGTGCCAGCAGCTTTACTCCCTACGAGCAGTACTTC
cdr3_aa: CASSFTPYEQYF
cdr3_length: 12
clone_size: -
d_call: -
j_call: TRBJ2-7
v_call: TRBV5-5

cdr3_nt: TGTGCCAGCAGCTGGGAGGGCCGAAATGAGCAGTTCTTC
cdr3_aa: CASSWEGRNEQFF
cdr3_length: 13
clone_size: -
d_call: TRBD2
j_call: TRBJ2-1
v_call: TRBV11-2

cdr3_nt: TGTGCCATCAGTGCCCGGCCGGAGACGGAGACCCAGTACTTC
cdr3_aa: CAISARPETETQYF
cdr3_length: 14
clone_size: -
d_call: -
j_call: TRBJ2-5
v_call: TRBV10-3

cdr3_nt: TGTGCCAGCAGCCCGAGAAGGGGCCGGAGCTCTGGGGCCAACGTCCTGACTTTC
cdr3_aa: CASSPRRGRSSGANVLTF
cdr3_length: 18
clone_size: once
d_call: -
j_call: TRBJ2-6
v_call: TRBV25-1

cdr3_nt: TGTGCCACCAGCATTTCCCGAGGGAGACGCACCGGGGAGCTGTTTTTT
cdr3_aa: CATSISRGRRTGELFF
cdr3_length: 16
clone_size: -
d_call: -
j_call: TRBJ2-2
v_call: TRBV15

cdr3_nt: TGTGCCTGGAGCCCAGCGGGCAGGGGCCCGTACAATGAGCAGTTCTTC
cdr3_aa: CAWSPAGRGPYNEQFF
cdr3_length: 16
clone_size: -
d_call: -
j_call: TRBJ2-1
v_call: TRBV30

cdr3_nt: TGTGCCAGTAGCGGGACTAGCGGGAATAATGAGCAGTTCTTC
cdr3_aa: CASSGTSGNNEQFF
cdr3_length: 14
clone_size: once
d_call: TRBD2
j_call: TRBJ2-1
v_call: TRBV19

cdr3_nt: TGTGCCAGCAGTGAATCCTGGGGAGGCAATCAGCCCCAGCATTTT
cdr3_aa: CASSESWGGNQPQHF
cdr3_length: 15
clone_size: -
d_call: -
j_call: TRBJ1-5
v_call: TRBV25-1

cdr3_nt: TGTGCCAGCAGCTCGGGGACAGTAGATGAGCAGTTCTTC
cdr3_aa: CASSSGTVDEQFF
cdr3_length: 13
clone_size: -
d_call: TRBD1
j_call: TRBJ2-1
v_call: TRBV7-2

cdr3_nt: TGTGCCAGCAAGGGGGCAGGGAGCGTTCAGCCCCAGCATTTT
cdr3_aa: CASKGAGSVQPQHF
cdr3_length: 14
clone_size: -
d_call: TRBD1
j_call: TRBJ1-5
v_call: TRBV2

cdr3_nt: TGTGCCAGCAGCTTTCGGACAGCGAACTATGGCTACACCTTC
cdr3_aa: CASSFRTANYGYTF
cdr3_length: 14
clone_size: -
d_call: -
j_call: TRBJ1-2
v_call: TRBV7-2

cdr3_nt: TGTGCGGGCGGACTAGCGGGAGCCTACGAGCAGTACTTC
cdr3_aa: CAGGLAGAYEQYF
cdr3_length: 13
clone_size: -
d_call: TRBD2
j_call: TRBJ2-7
v_call: TRBV7-2

cdr3_nt: TGTGCCAGCAGCCAAGAATCGCGAGTCACTGAAGCTTTCTTT
cdr3_aa: CASSQESRVTEAFF
cdr3_length: 14
clone_size: -
d_call: -
j_call: TRBJ1-1
v_call: TRBV14

cdr3_nt: TGCGCCAGCAGCTTGGCCCCAGGTAGTTCAGATACGCAGTATTTT
cdr3_aa: CASSLAPGSSDTQYF
cdr3_length: 15
clone_size: -
d_call: -
j_call: TRBJ2-3
v_call: TRBV5-1

cdr3_nt: TGTGCCAGCTCACCACCGGGTGTGGAAGAGCAGTACTTC
cdr3_aa: CASSPPGVEEQYF
cdr3_length: 13
clone_size: -
d_call: -
j_call: TRBJ2-5
v_call: TRBV18

cdr3_nt: TGTGCCAGCAGCTTGGAGCCCGTAGGTTCAGAGACCCAGTACTTC
cdr3_aa: CASSLEPVGSETQYF
cdr3_length: 15
clone_size: -
d_call: -
j_call: TRBJ2-5
v_call: TRBV5-4

cdr3_nt: TGTGCCAGCTCACCGGGCGACTCAAGGGACTATGGCTACACCTTC
cdr3_aa: CASSPGDSRDYGYTF
cdr3_length: 15
clone_size: -
d_call: -
j_call: TRBJ1-2
v_call: TRBV18

cdr3_nt: TGTGCCAGTAGTGCCCACCCGGGACTAGGGGATCAGGTGCCGTTCTTC
cdr3_aa: CASSAHPGLGDQVPFF
cdr3_length: 16
clone_size: -
d_call: TRBD2
j_call: TRBJ2-1
v_call: TRBV19

cdr3_nt: TGTGCCAGCAGCGTAGTGGGGGAGAGTGGAGATACGCAGTATTTT
cdr3_aa: CASSVVGESGDTQYF
cdr3_length: 15
clone_size: -
d_call: -
j_call: TRBJ2-3
v_call: TRBV9